This is a list of T cell receptor beta chains from one sample in a study of technical replicates of blood from a handful of donors. The data were produced by immunoSEQ multiplex PCR, yet TCRdb's version contains in-frame clones alone and is incomplete. Of 70,000 to 95,000 clones listed, around 94% are singletons. Sequencing used T cells isolated from PBMCs. The origin of the receptors is a human donor in good health. Each CDR3 is given with its conserved first and last residue. D genes are given only for firm matches. Not all rows give a size; the values are once, few, many and, for expanded clones, a class.

TRBV5-1	TRBJ2-7	-	-	TGCGCCAGCAGCTTGGCTTCCGGACAGACCTACGAGCAGTACTTC	CASSLASGQTYEQYF
TRBV15	TRBJ2-1	-	-	TGTGCCACTTCGTGGTCCTCCTCAGGGGATGAGCAGTTCTTC	CATSWSSSGDEQFF
TRBV28	TRBJ2-5	-	TRBD1	TGTGCCAGCAGTTCGGGACAGGTCGAAGAGACCCAGTACTTC	CASSSGQVEETQYF
TRBV19	TRBJ1-2	-	-	TGTGCCACCCAACAGGAGGGCGCTAACTATGGCTACACCTTC	CATQQEGANYGYTF
TRBV5-6	TRBJ2-2	-	-	TGTGCCAGCAGCCCCCCGGCGACACCCAACACCGGGGAGCTGTTTTTT	CASSPPATPNTGELFF
TRBV7-9	TRBJ2-3	-	TRBD2	TGTGCCAGCGAACCTACGGGAGGAGATACGCAGTATTTT	CASEPTGGDTQYF
TRBV6-5	TRBJ1-1	once	-	TGTGCCAGCAGTTACGGACAGAACACTGAAGCTTTCTTT	CASSYGQNTEAFF
TRBV4-1	TRBJ1-5	-	-	TGCGCCAGCAGCCAAGAGGGGCATCTGGGTCAGCCCCAGCATTTT	CASSQEGHLGQPQHF
TRBV20-1	TRBJ2-7	-	-	TGCAGTGCTAGTACTCTCTACGAGCAGTACTTC	CSASTLYEQYF
TRBV7-7	TRBJ2-7	-	-	TGTGCCAGCAGCTTTTCAGGGGGGTACGAGCAGTACTTC	CASSFSGGYEQYF
TRBV6-1	TRBJ2-7	-	-	TGTGCCAGCAGTGAAGTCAGTTCCCCCTACGAGCAGTACTTC	CASSEVSSPYEQYF
TRBV4-1	TRBJ2-5	-	-	TGCGCCAGCAGCCAAGTGGACAGCCAAGAGACCCAGTACTTC	CASSQVDSQETQYF
TRBV5-1	TRBJ2-5	-	TRBD2	TGCGCCAGCAGCTTGGCCGGTGGGGGGGGCCAAGAGACCCAGTACTTC	CASSLAGGGGQETQYF
TRBV29-1	TRBJ2-1	once	TRBD2	TGCAGCGTTGAGGGAGGGCCTGGGTGGCCTGAGCAGTTCTTC	CSVEGGPGWPEQFF
TRBV14	TRBJ1-4	-	TRBD1	TGTGCCAGCAGCCCCGGGACAGGGGCTGCCTGGCTAAATGAAAAACTGTTTTTT	CASSPGTGAAWLNEKLFF
TRBV25-1	TRBJ2-2	-	TRBD2	TGTGCCAGCACCATGGCGGGAGAGAGCACCGGGGAGCTGTTTTTT	CASTMAGESTGELFF
TRBV19	TRBJ1-5	-	-	TGTGCCAGTAACACCGTCGTACAGGGTAGCAATCAGCCCCAGCATTTT	CASNTVVQGSNQPQHF
TRBV28	TRBJ1-5	-	-	TGTGCCAGCAGTTTGATTGTAGAGCAGCCCCAGCATTTT	CASSLIVEQPQHF
TRBV11-2	TRBJ2-2	once	TRBD2	TGTGCCAGCAGCTTAGTCCCAGCGGGAGTTCCTACCGGGGAGCTGTTTTTT	CASSLVPAGVPTGELFF
TRBV18	TRBJ1-4	-	-	TGTGCCAGCTCACCATCATCCGCCGCCGGAGGAGAAAAACTGTTTTTT	CASSPSSAAGGEKLFF
TRBV6-5	TRBJ2-5	-	TRBD1	TGTGCCAGCAGACAACTAGGTCAGGGGGATGAGACCCAGTACTTC	CASRQLGQGDETQYF
TRBV6-5	TRBJ1-2	-	TRBD1	TGTGCCAGCAGCCCGACAGGGGTGAAGGGCTACACCTTC	CASSPTGVKGYTF
TRBV5-1	TRBJ2-7	-	TRBD2	TGCGCCAGCAGCTCGGCGGGACTAGCGGGAACCTACGAGCAGTACTTC	CASSSAGLAGTYEQYF